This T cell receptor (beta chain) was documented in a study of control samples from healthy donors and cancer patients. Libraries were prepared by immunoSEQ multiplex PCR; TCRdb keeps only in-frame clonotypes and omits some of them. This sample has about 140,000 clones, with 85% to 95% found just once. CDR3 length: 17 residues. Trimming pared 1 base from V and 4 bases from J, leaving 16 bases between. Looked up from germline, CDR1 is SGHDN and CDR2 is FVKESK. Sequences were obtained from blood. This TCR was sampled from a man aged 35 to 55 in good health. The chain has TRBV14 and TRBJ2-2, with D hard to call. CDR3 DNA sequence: TGTGCCAGCAGCCAAGCGATGGGGTGGGGTACCACCGGGGAGCTGTTTTTT. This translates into CASSQAMGWGTTGELFF.